This TCR beta chain was profiled in a study of blood T cell repertoires in COVID-19. In the study overall: The United States, Italy and Spain supplied acute and convalescent COVID-19 samples.

The authors' processing: The authors estimated nucleated cell counts from reference gene primer amplification. Assay used: immunoSEQ multiplex PCR; TCRdb lists only in-frame clones, some missing. V and J calls and clone size are those listed in that table; D and trimming were worked out from the DNA. Of 250,000 to 300,000 clones in the sample, roughly 89% are singletons; the top ten hold roughly 5%. Germline-derived CDR1 and CDR2 are WSHSY and SAAADI. With 4 bases clipped from V and 0 bases from J, the junction kept 9 bases outside the gene matches. The CDR3 is made up of 16 amino acids. The receptor was derived from a man in his forties with acute or convalescent COVID-19. Material for sequencing was peripheral blood. The chain joins TRBV10-2 to TRBJ2-7; 7 bases align to TRBD1. CDR3 sequence: CASSATDRTSSYEQYF. CDR3 nucleotides: TGCGCCAGCAGTGCTACGGACAGGACGAGCTCCTACGAGCAGTACTTC.